The next 30 T cell receptor beta chains were all read from a single sample in a study of CD8 T cells in ankylosing spondylitis. General study results and limits: Made up of fewer than ten highly homologous variants, a TCR beta motif appeared characteristic of ankylosing spondylitis blood.

Their cognate antigens are unknown. TCRdb re-derived calls from the 5' RACE reads in MiXCR, one entry per CDR3 protein. The table records approximately 300,000 distinct CDR3 sequences, approximately 8.2% of them present only once. Sequenced sample: blood, either unsorted or a sorted T cell fraction (not recorded which). The receptors come from a male donor with ankylosing spondylitis.

The chain recombines TRBV5-1 with TRBJ2-1; 7 bases line up with TRBD2. J gave up 0 bases and V 3 bases, and 3 bases lay outside the gene matches. Germline loops: CDR1 SGHRS, CDR2 YFSETQ. This CDR3 is 15 amino acids long. Written as DNA, the CDR3 is TGCGCCAGCAGCTCCTCTAGCGGCTCCTACAATGAGCAGTTCTTC. Translation: CASSSSSGSYNEQFF.

This clonotype was counted many times. The rearrangement joins TRBV6-2 or TRBV6-3 to TRBJ2-2; TRBD2 aligns across 11 bases. The V gene end was trimmed by 5 bases and the J gene end by 3 bases; junction bases not matched to a gene: 8. Germline loops: CDR1 MNHEY, CDR2 SVGEGT. This CDR3 spans 17 amino acids. CDR3 protein: CASSNQRLAGHTGELFF. For the CDR3, the DNA is TGTGCCAGCAGTAACCAACGACTAGCGGGGCACACCGGGGAGCTGTTTTTT.

This clonotype occurred many times. This sequence joins TRBV27 and TRBJ2-1; no clear D. This CDR3 contains 14 residues. Trimming cost V 0 bases and J 11 bases, with 14 bases left between them. Germline V CDR1 and CDR2: MNHEY, SMNVEV (reference sequence). The CDR3 sequence is CASSLSGPMFKQFF. The DNA for the CDR3 is TGTGCCAGCAGTTTATCAGGGCCGATGTTTAAGCAGTTCTTC.

There are a few counts of this clonotype. The chain links TRBV12-3 or TRBV12-4 to TRBJ1-4; tentative D call: TRBD1 (5 bases). Deletions cut 6 bases from V and 7 bases from J, with 15 bases between. The CDR3 runs 14 residues. The CDR3 region is CASRTGGGGEKLFF. CDR3 DNA sequence: TGTGCCAGCAGGACCGGGGGGGGGGGTGAAAAACTGTTTTTT.

This clonotype was counted at least ten times. This chain uses TRBV12-3 or TRBV12-4 with TRBJ2-1; 8 bases map to TRBD2. With 5 bases clipped from V and 5 bases from J, the junction kept 8 bases outside the gene matches. The CDR3 length is 15 residues. The DNA of the CDR3 is TGTGCCAGCAGTCCACGGGGGGGGGGCCACAATGAGCAGTTCTTC. It encodes CASSPRGGGHNEQFF.

This clonotype was detected only a few times. V usage is TRBV5-1 and J usage is TRBJ2-3, with TRBD1 matching over 9 bases. Germline lookup yields CDR1 SGHRS and CDR2 YFSETQ. V gave up 2 bases and J gave up 2 bases; unmatched junction bases: 3. This CDR3 spans 15 amino acids. CDR3 residues: CASSFRDRDTDTQYF. The CDR3 region has the DNA TGCGCCAGCAGCTTCAGGGACAGGGACACAGATACGCAGTATTTT.

There are many counts of this clonotype. The J gene is TRBJ1-1, the V gene TRBV5-1; D may be TRBD1 (5 bases). The CDR3 runs 14 residues. Trimming took off 3 bases at V and 2 bases at J, with 11 bases between the two ends. Germline loops: CDR1 SGHRS, CDR2 YFSETQ. This CDR3 is CASSSGRENTEAFF. DNA for the CDR3: TGCGCCAGCAGCTCGGGACGGGAAAACACTGAAGCTTTCTTT. The full variable domain, its missing parts supplied by reference TRBV5-1 and TRBJ1-1, is KAGVTQTPRYLIKTRGQQVTLSCSPISGHRSVSWYQQTPGQGLQFLFEYFSETQRNKGNFPGRFSGRQFSNSRSEMNVSTLELGDSALYLCASSSGRENTEAFFGQGTRLTVV.

The table lists this clonotype with a few counts. V gene TRBV5-6 combines with J gene TRBJ2-1, with 9 bases identical to TRBD2. V gave up 4 bases and J gave up 6 bases; unmatched junction bases: 8. The CDR3 extends over 15 amino acids. Germline CDR1 and CDR2: SGHDT and YYEEEE. The CDR3 sequence is CASSLAGLIPNEQFF. In nucleotides, the CDR3 is TGTGCCAGCAGCCTAGCGGGACTAATCCCCAATGAGCAGTTCTTC.

This clonotype has ten or more counts. The rearrangement uses TRBV28 and TRBJ2-4; weak D call: TRBD1 (6 bases). Germline V gene lookup returns CDR1 MDHEN and CDR2 SYDVKM. This CDR3 spans 15 amino acids. Trimming removed 5 bases at V and 4 bases at J, with 15 bases between. The CDR3: CASSPPGQKKNIQYF. The CDR3 nucleotides are TGTGCCAGCAGTCCCCCAGGACAGAAGAAAAACATTCAGTACTTC.

The V and J genes are TRBV9 and TRBJ2-5; possibly TRBD2 for D (6 bases). The CDR3 extends over 16 amino acids. In germline, CDR1 is SGDLS, CDR2 YYNGEE. With 0 bases removed from V and 4 bases from J, the gap between germline ends came to 16 bases. CDR3 residues: CASSVAEGEYGETQYF. CDR3 in DNA: TGTGCCAGCAGCGTAGCGGAGGGAGAATATGGAGAGACCCAGTACTTC.

This clonotype was counted between two and nine times. V is TRBV29-1 and J is TRBJ2-2; D may correspond to TRBD1 or TRBD2 (6 bases each). CDR1 and CDR2 from the germline V gene are SQVTM and ANQGSEA. The V end lost 4 bases, the J end lost 7 bases, and 19 bases lay between the germline ends. The CDR3 length is 15 residues. The CDR3 nucleotides read TGCAGCGTTGGAACCTTTACGGGGGCACACGGGGAGCTGTTTTTT. Protein sequence: CSVGTFTGAHGELFF.

This clonotype was seen a few times. The CDR3 nucleotides are TGCAGTGCTAGAGATCAAGAACAGGAGGCCGGCTACACCTTC. It codes for CSARDQEQEAGYTF. This sequence joins TRBV20-1 and TRBJ1-2; TRBD1 might be the D (5 bases). Per the germline V gene, CDR1 is DFQATT and CDR2 is SNEGSKA (reference sequence). V was pared by 0 bases and J by 8 bases, with 16 bases between. The CDR3 runs to 14 residues.

This clonotype was detected only a few times. The genes are TRBV24-1 and TRBJ2-5, with a possible D match to TRBD2 (5 bases). Trimming removed 4 bases at V and 5 bases at J, with 19 bases between. The CDR3 contains 16 residues. CDR1 is KGHDR, CDR2 SFDVKD, per germline. CDR3 protein: CATSEGSGRRGETQYF. The CDR3 nucleotides read TGTGCCACCAGTGAGGGGTCTGGGCGGAGAGGGGAGACCCAGTACTTC.

This clonotype occurred many times. The chain is built from TRBV19 and TRBJ2-2; no reliable D call. Deletions cut 3 bases from V and 2 bases from J, with 7 bases between. This CDR3 region has 14 residues. Germline V gene data show CDR1 as LNHDA and CDR2 as SQIVND (reference sequence). CDR3 residues: CASSMLLNTGELFF. CDR3 coding DNA: TGTGCCAGTAGTATGCTCCTTAACACCGGGGAGCTGTTTTTT.

J is TRBJ2-1 and V is TRBV20-1; TRBD2 aligns across 9 bases. The ends lost 3 bases at V and 8 bases at J; junction bases unmatched: 8. The CDR3 sequence is 14 residues long. Per the germline V gene, CDR1 is DFQATT and CDR2 is SNEGSKA (reference sequence). DNA for the CDR3: TGCAGTGCTAGTGTTGCGGGAGGGCTCGATGAGCAGTTCTTC. Its translation: CSASVAGGLDEQFF.

This clonotype was detected a few times. The V and J genes are TRBV4-1 and TRBJ2-7; 7 nucleotides agree with TRBD2. The CDR3 length is 14 residues. The J segment lost 7 bases and the V segment lost 0 bases, leaving 6 bases of the junction unmatched. The germline V gene has CDR1 MGHRA and CDR2 YSYEKL. The CDR3 sequence: CASSQEKGRGEQYF. Here the CDR3 DNA reads TGCGCCAGCAGCCAAGAAAAAGGGAGGGGAGAGCAGTACTTC.

A few counts support this clonotype. The chain joins TRBV10-3 to TRBJ1-5; no clear D. CDR1 ENHRY and CDR2 SYGVKD come from the germline V gene. CDR3 length: 12 amino acids. Deletions cut 4 bases from V and 4 bases from J, with 5 bases between. The CDR3 nucleotides are TGTGCCATCAGTGCGGGAAATCAGCCCCAGCATTTT. Amino acid sequence: CAISAGNQPQHF.

This chain connects TRBV9 to TRBJ2-5; D ambiguous. CDR3 length: 14 amino acids. V shed 0 bases and J shed 1 base, with 7 bases lying between them. The germline V gene encodes CDR1 SGDLS and CDR2 YYNGEE. This CDR3 is CASSVGVSQETQYF. The CDR3 DNA follows: TGTGCCAGCAGCGTAGGAGTGTCCCAAGAGACCCAGTACTTC. Variable domain in full (rest from reference TRBV9 and TRBJ2-5): DSGVTQTPKHLITATGQRVTLRCSPRSGDLSVYWYQQSLDQGLQFLIQYYNGEERAKGNILERFSAQQFPDLHSELNLSSLELGDSALYFCASSVGVSQETQYFGPGTRLLVL.

This clonotype showed up just a few times. The chain is built from TRBV20-1 and TRBJ2-3; 11 bases fit TRBD2. Looked up from germline, CDR1 is DFQATT and CDR2 is SNEGSKA (reference sequence). CDR3 length equals 12 residues. The DNA of the CDR3 is TGCACACTAGCGGGAGTTGAAGATACGCAGTATTTT. This translates into CTLAGVEDTQYF.

In this sample, this clonotype turned up many times. The rearrangement uses TRBV29-1 and TRBJ2-1; 10 nucleotides match TRBD1. The trim removed 6 bases at V and 8 bases at J, leaving 7 bases unmatched. CDR1 and CDR2 from the germline V gene are SQVTM and ANQGSEA. The CDR3 has 13 residues. CDR3 loop: CSVITGTGDEQFF. The CDR3, as DNA: TGCAGCGTGATTACCGGGACAGGGGATGAGCAGTTCTTC.

The genes are TRBV7-2 and TRBJ2-5, with D possibly called TRBD1 or TRBD2 (5 bases each). V gave up 6 bases and J gave up 5 bases, with 19 bases separating them. The length of the CDR3 is 15 residues. Germline CDR1 and CDR2: SGHTA and FQGNSA. CDR3 nucleotide sequence: TGTGCCAGCAGATTCCACCCACGGGGCGAGGAGACCCAGTACTTC. Translated, it gives CASRFHPRGEETQYF.

This clonotype was seen ten or more times. This sequence joins TRBV2 and TRBJ2-7; D unresolved. The V end was cut by 8 bases, the J end by 6 bases, with 17 bases between. The germline V gene encodes CDR1 SNHLY and CDR2 FYNNEI. There are 13 residues in the CDR3. Here the CDR3 DNA reads TGTGCCAGCTCGGCCATTCCCCTACGCGAGCAGTACTTC. It specifies CASSAIPLREQYF.

This clonotype was seen only a few times. The rearrangement uses TRBV7-9 and TRBJ2-7; 11 bases are a match to TRBD1. The CDR3 has 14 amino acids. Germline CDR1 SEHNR, CDR2 FQNEAQ (reference sequence). V was clipped by 4 bases and J by 7 bases; unmatched bases: 6. This chain's CDR3 is CASSSPGTGGEQYF. As DNA, the CDR3 is TGTGCCAGCAGCTCCCCCGGGACAGGGGGAGAGCAGTACTTC.

This clonotype occurred a few times. V gene TRBV2 combines with J gene TRBJ1-3; D ambiguous. Trimming removed 5 bases at V and 0 bases at J, with 20 bases between. The CDR3 consists of 18 residues. Germline assignment: CDR1 SNHLY and CDR2 FYNNEI. The CDR3, as DNA: TGTGCCAGCAGTCTAGATGCAGCTACCCATTCCTCTGGAAACACCATATATTTT. Translation gives CASSLDAATHSSGNTIYF. The whole variable domain, filled in from reference TRBV2 and TRBJ1-3, reads EPEVTQTPSHQVTQMGQEVILRCVPISNHLYFYWYRQILGQKVEFLVSFYNNEISEKSEIFDDQFSVERPDGSNFTLKIRSTKLEDSAMYFCASSLDAATHSSGNTIYFGEGSWLTVV.

The chain recombines TRBV6-2 or TRBV6-3 with TRBJ1-5; no clear D. The CDR3 is made up of 14 amino acids. Germline CDR1 MNHEY, CDR2 SVGEGT. The V end lost 6 bases, the J end lost 2 bases, and 11 bases lay between the germline ends. In DNA form, the CDR3 reads TGTGCCAGCAGCCTGCGCATCGGCAATCAGCCCCAGCATTTT. Its translation is CASSLRIGNQPQHF.

This clonotype was seen at least ten times. The CDR3 loop reads CASSSTGTGTYEQYF. The CDR3 DNA follows: TGTGCCAGCAGCTCAACCGGGACAGGGACCTACGAGCAGTACTTC. The rearrangement joins TRBV7-2 to TRBJ2-7, with TRBD1 identical over 9 bases. From germline, CDR1 is SGHTA and CDR2 FQGNSA. Trimming at V came to 4 bases and at J to 2 bases, leaving 6 bases not matched to a gene. The CDR3 is 15 residues long.

This clonotype was observed at least ten times. The rearrangement links TRBV3-1 to TRBJ2-7; D may be TRBD1 (5 bases). The CDR3 contains 13 residues. The germline V gene has CDR1 LGHDT and CDR2 YNNKEL (reference sequence). Deletions cut 8 bases from V and 0 bases from J, with 11 bases between. The CDR3 nucleotides are TGTGCCAGCCAGGGAAGGAGCTCCTACGAGCAGTACTTC. Its translation: CASQGRSSYEQYF.

Only a few counts were recorded for this clonotype. This chain uses TRBV30 with TRBJ2-1, with D possibly TRBD2 on 6 matching bases. Germline loops: CDR1 GTSNPN, CDR2 SVGIG (reference sequence). The CDR3 sequence is 15 residues long. V lost 7 bases and J lost 3, with 19 bases in between. The CDR3 DNA follows: TGTGCCTACCTTCCTCCGGGAGCCTACTACAATGAGCAGTTCTTC. Its translation is CAYLPPGAYYNEQFF.

By frequency in the sample, this clonotype is medium-sized. An end of the junction does not agree with germline; a read error may underlie this. This sequence joins TRBV7-2 and TRBJ2-3; D remains unclear. Per germline, CDR1 SGHTA and CDR2 FQGNSA. The CDR3 covers 13 residues. Here the CDR3 reads CASSLIFSPAPGF. DNA for the CDR3: TGTGCCAGCAGCTTAATTTTCTCCCCGGCCCCTGGGTTT. Combining the CDR3 with reference TRBV7-2 and TRBJ2-3 gives the whole variable domain GAGVSQSPSNKVTEKGKDVELRCDPISGHTALYWYRQSLGQGLEFLIYFQGNSAPDKSGLPSDRFSAERTGGSVSTLTIQRTQQEDSAVYLCASSLIFSPAPGFGPGTRLTVL.

This clonotype was counted at least ten times. This chain joins TRBV3-1 and TRBJ2-6; D may be TRBD1 (5 bases). The length of the CDR3 is 15 residues. Per germline, CDR1 LGHDT and CDR2 YNNKEL (reference sequence). Trimming removed 4 bases from V and 4 bases from J, with 11 bases in between. The CDR3 sequence is CASSPVGAGANVLTF. The CDR3 nucleotides read TGTGCCAGCAGCCCCGTTGGGGCGGGGGCCAACGTCCTGACTTTC.